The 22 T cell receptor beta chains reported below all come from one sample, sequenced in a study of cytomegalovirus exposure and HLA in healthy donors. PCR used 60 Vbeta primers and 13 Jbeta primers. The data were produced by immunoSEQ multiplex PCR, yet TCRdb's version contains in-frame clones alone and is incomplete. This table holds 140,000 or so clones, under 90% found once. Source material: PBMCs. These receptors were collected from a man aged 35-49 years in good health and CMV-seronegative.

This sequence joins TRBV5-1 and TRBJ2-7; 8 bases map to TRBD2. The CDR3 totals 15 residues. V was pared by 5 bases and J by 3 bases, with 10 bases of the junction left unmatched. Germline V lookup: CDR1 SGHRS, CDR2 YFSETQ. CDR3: CASRTSGGPIYEQYF. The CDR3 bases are TGCGCCAGCAGGACCAGCGGGGGCCCTATCTACGAGCAGTACTTC.

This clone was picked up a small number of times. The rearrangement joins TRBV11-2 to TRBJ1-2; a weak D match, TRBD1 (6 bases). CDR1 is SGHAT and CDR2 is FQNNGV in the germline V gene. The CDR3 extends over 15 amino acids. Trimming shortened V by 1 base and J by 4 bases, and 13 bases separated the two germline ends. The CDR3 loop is CASSLAGGGAYGYTF. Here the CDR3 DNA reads TGTGCCAGCAGCTTAGCCGGCGGGGGCGCCTATGGCTACACCTTC.

Here the CDR3 DNA reads TGTGCCAGCAGGCCAGGGGCCTACAATGAGCAGTTCTTC. The encoded protein is CASRPGAYNEQFF. The chain carries TRBV27 and TRBJ2-1; D perhaps matches TRBD1 (6 bases). Deletions cut 6 bases from V and 2 bases from J, with 8 bases between. Per germline, CDR1 MNHEY and CDR2 SMNVEV (reference sequence). The CDR3 is 13 residues long.

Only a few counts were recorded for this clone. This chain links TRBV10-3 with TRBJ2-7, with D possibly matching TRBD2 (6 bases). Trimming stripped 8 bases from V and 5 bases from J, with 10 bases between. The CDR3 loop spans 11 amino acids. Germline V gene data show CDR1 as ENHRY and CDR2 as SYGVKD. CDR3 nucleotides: TGTGCCATCGGGCGGGGCCACGAGCAGTACTTC. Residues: CAIGRGHEQYF.

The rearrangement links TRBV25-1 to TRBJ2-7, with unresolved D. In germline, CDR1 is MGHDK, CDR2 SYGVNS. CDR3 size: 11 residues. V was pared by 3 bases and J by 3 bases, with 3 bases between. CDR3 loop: CASSDHYEQYF. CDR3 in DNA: TGTGCCAGCAGTGACCACTACGAGCAGTACTTC.

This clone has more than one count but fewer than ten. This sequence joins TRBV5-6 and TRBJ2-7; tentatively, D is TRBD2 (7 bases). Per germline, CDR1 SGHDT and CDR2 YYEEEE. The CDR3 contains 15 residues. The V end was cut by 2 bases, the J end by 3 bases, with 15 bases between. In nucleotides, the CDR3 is TGTGCCAGCAGCTTTACAGGGAGGGGACTCTACGAGCAGTACTTC. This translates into CASSFTGRGLYEQYF.

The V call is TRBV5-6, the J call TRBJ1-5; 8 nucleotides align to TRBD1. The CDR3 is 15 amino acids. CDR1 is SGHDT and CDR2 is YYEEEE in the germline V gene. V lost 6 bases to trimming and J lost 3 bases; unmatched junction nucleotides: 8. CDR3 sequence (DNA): TGTGCCAGCACCGAAGGACAGGGCGCCAATCAGCCCCAGCATTTT. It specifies CASTEGQGANQPQHF.

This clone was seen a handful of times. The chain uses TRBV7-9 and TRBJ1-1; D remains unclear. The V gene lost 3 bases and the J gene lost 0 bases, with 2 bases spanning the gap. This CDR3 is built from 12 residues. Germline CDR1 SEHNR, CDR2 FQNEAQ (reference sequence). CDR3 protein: CASSFLNTEAFF. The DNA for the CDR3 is TGTGCCAGCAGCTTCTTGAACACTGAAGCTTTCTTT.

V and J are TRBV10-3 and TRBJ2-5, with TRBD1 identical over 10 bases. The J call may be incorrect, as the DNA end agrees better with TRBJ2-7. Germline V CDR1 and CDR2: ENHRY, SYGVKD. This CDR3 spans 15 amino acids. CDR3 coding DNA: TGTGCCATCAGTGACCGGGACAGGGGTACCTACGAGCAGTACTTC. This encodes CAISDRDRGTYEQYF.

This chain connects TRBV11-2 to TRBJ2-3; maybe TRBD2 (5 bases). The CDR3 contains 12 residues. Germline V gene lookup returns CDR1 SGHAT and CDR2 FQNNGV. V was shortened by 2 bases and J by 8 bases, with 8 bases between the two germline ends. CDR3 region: CASSLSSSTQYF. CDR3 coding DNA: TGTGCCAGCAGCTTATCTAGCAGTACGCAGTATTTT.

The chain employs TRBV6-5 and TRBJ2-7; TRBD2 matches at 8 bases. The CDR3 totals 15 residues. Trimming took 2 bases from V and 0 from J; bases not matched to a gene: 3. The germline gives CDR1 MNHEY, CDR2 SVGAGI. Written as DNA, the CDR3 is TGTGCCAGCAGTTACGTTAGCGGGGTCTCCTACGAGCAGTACTTC. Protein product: CASSYVSGVSYEQYF.

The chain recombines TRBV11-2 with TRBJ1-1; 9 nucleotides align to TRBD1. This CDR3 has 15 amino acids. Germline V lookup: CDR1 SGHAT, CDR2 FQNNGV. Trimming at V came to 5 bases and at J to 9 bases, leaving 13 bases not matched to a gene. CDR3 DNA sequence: TGTGCCAGCAGCCCAAGGCCGGGACAGGGCAACAAAGCTTTCTTT. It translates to CASSPRPGQGNKAFF.

The CDR3 DNA sequence: TGTGCCAGCAGTAGACTCGGTGTCACACCCCTCCACTTT. Its protein product is CASSRLGVTPLHF. This chain uses TRBV7-2 with TRBJ1-6; D not certain. Trimming cost V 6 bases and J 11 bases, with 14 bases left between them. The V gene's germline CDR1 is SGHTA and CDR2 FQGNSA. The CDR3 spans 13 residues.

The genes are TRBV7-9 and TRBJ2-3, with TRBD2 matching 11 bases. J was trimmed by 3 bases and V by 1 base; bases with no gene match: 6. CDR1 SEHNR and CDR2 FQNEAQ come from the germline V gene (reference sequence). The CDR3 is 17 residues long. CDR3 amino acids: CASSLGLAGGPTDTQYF. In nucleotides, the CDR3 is TGTGCCAGCAGCTTAGGCTTAGCGGGGGGGCCAACAGATACGCAGTATTTT.

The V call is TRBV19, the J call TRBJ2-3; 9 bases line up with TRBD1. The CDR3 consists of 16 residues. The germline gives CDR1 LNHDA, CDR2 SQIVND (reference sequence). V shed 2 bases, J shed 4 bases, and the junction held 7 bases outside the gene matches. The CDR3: CASSIWDRELADTQYF. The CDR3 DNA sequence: TGTGCCAGTAGTATATGGGACAGGGAATTGGCAGATACGCAGTATTTT.

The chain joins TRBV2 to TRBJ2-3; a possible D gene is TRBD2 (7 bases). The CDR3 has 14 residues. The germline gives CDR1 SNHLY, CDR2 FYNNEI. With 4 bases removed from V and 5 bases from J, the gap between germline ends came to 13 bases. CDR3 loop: CASSGGGAVDTQYF. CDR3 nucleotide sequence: TGTGCCAGCAGTGGAGGGGGGGCGGTAGATACGCAGTATTTT. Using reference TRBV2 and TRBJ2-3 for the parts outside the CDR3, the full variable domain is EPEVTQTPSHQVTQMGQEVILRCVPISNHLYFYWYRQILGQKVEFLVSFYNNEISEKSEIFDDQFSVERPDGSNFTLKIRSTKLEDSAMYFCASSGGGAVDTQYFGPGTRLTVL.

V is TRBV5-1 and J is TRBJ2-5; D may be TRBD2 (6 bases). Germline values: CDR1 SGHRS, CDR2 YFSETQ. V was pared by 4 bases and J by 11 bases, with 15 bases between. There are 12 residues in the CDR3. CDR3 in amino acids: CASSPQDREQYF. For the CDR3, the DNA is TGCGCCAGCAGCCCACAGGACCGGGAGCAGTACTTC.

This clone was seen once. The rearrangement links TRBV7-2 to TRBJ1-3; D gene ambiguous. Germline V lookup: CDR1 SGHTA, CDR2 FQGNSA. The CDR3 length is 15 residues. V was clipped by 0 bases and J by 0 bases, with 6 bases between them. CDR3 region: CASSLAESSGNTIYF. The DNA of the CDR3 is TGTGCCAGCAGCTTAGCAGAGAGCTCTGGAAACACCATATATTTT. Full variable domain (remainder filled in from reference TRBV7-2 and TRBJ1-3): GAGVSQSPSNKVTEKGKDVELRCDPISGHTALYWYRQSLGQGLEFLIYFQGNSAPDKSGLPSDRFSAERTGGSVSTLTIQRTQQEDSAVYLCASSLAESSGNTIYFGEGSWLTVV.

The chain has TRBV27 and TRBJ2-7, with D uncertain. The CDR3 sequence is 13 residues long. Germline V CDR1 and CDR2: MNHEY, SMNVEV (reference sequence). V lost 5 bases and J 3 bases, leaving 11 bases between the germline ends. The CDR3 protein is CASSPFSSYEQYF. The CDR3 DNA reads TGTGCCAGCAGTCCTTTTAGCAGCTACGAGCAGTACTTC.

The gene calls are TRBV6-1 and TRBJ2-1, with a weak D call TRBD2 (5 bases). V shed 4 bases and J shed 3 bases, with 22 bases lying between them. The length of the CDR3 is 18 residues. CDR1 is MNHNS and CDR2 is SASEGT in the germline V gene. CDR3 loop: CASSGIRTVVSDYNEQFF. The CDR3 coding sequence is TGTGCCAGCAGTGGTATTCGGACTGTGGTCTCAGACTACAATGAGCAGTTCTTC.

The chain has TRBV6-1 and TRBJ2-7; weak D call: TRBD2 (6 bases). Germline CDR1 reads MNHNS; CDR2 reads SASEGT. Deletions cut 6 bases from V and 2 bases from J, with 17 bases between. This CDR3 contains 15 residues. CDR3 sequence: CASRHTPEGTYEQYF. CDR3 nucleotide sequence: TGTGCCAGCAGACATACCCCGGAGGGCACCTACGAGCAGTACTTC.

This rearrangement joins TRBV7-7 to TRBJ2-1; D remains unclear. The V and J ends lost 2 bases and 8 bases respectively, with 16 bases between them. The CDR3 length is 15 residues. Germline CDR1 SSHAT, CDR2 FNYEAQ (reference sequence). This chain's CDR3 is CASSLSTVLRDEQFF. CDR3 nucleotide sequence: TGTGCCAGCAGCTTATCAACAGTCCTTAGAGATGAGCAGTTCTTC.